This T cell receptor beta chain originates from a study of T cell changes during pregnancy in multiple sclerosis. The data were produced by immunoSEQ multiplex PCR, yet TCRdb's version contains in-frame clones alone and is incomplete. The sample holds about 54,000 clones, 75% to 95% seen once. The CDR3 length is 16 residues. The V end lost 4 bases, the J end lost 0 bases, and 15 bases lay between the germline ends. CDR1 and CDR2 from the germline V gene are LGHNA and YSLEER. This sequence joins TRBV4-3 and TRBJ1-2; a weak D match, TRBD1 (6 bases). The receptor was isolated from a female donor in good health, enrolled as a control in a pregnancy study. Specimen: peripheral blood, collected after pregnancy. CDR3: CASSREPRTANYGYTF. The DNA of the CDR3 is TGCGCCAGCAGCCGGGAACCACGGACAGCTAACTATGGCTACACCTTC.